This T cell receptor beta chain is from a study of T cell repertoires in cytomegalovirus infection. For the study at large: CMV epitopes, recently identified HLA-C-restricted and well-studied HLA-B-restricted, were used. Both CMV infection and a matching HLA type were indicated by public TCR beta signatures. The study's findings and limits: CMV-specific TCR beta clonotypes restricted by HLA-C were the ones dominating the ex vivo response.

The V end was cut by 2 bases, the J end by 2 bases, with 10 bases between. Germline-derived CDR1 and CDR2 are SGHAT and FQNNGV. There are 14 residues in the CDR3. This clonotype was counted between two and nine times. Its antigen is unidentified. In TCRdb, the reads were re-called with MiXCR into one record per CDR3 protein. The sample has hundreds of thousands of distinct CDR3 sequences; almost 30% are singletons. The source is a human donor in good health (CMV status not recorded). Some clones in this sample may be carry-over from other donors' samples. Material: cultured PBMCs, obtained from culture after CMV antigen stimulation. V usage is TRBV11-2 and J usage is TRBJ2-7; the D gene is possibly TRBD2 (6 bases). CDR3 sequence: CASSLLGGAYEQYF. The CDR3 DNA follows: TGTGCCAGCAGCTTACTGGGAGGTGCCTACGAGCAGTACTTC.